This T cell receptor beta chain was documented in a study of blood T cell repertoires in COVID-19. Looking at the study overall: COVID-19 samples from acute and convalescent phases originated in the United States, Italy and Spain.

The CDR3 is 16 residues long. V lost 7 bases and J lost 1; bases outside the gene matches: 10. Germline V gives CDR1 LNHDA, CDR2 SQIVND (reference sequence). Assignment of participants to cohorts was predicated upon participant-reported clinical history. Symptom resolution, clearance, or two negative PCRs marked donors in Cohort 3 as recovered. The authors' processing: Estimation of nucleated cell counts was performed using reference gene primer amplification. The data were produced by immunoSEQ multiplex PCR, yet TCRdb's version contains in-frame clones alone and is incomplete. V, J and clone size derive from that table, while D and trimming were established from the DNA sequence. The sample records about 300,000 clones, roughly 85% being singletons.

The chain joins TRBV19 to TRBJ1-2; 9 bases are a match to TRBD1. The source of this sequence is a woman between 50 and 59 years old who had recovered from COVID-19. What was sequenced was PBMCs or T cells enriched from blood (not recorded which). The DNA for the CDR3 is TGTGCCAGTAAACCGGGACAGGGAATTCGTAACTATGGCTACACCTTC. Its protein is CASKPGQGIRNYGYTF.